Many counts were recorded for the clone carrying this TCR beta chain. Its antigen is undetermined. Germline V lookup: CDR1 DFQATT, CDR2 SNEGSKA (reference sequence). This CDR3 has 12 amino acids. The ends lost 3 bases at V and 6 bases at J; junction bases unmatched: 4. From about 400 ng of RNA, a library with molecular barcoded alpha/delta and beta/gamma adaptors was made. Each CDR3 protein is one row after TCRdb ran MiXCR on the reads. The table lists roughly 93,000 distinct CDR3 sequences, around a fifth of them singletons. These data are taken from a study of read filtering for tumor transcriptome and immune sequencing. Broader study findings: In IR-seq, single-read clonotypes were roughly 80% of clonotypes but approximately 3.2% of reads.

The clonotype comes from a donor at least 40 years old with multiple myeloma. This chain links TRBV20-1 with TRBJ2-7; 8 bases are a match to TRBD2. Sequencing input: a population of CD138-negative cells sorted from bone marrow. The CDR3 DNA sequence: TGCAGTGCTAGTGCGGGGGGCCGCGAGCAGTACTTC. It codes for CSASAGGREQYF.